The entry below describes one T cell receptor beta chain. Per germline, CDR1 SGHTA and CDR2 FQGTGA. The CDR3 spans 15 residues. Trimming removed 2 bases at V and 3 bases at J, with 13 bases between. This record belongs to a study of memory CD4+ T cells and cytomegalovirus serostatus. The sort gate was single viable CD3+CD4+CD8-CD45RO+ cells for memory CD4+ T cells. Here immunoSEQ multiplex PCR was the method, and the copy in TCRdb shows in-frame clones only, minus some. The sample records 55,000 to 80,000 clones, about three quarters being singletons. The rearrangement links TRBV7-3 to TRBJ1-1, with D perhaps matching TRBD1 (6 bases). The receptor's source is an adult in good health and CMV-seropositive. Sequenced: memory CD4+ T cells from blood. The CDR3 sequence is CASSLEDSPHTEAFF. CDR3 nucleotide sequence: TGTGCCAGCAGCTTAGAGGACAGTCCCCACACTGAAGCTTTCTTT.